This is a list of T cell receptor beta chains from one sample in a study of T cell responses to AZD1222 COVID-19 vaccine. Sequenced by immunoSEQ multiplex PCR; TCRdb stores in-frame clones only, minus some. The table has roughly 65,000 clones, roughly 80% seen once. Material: peripheral blood, obtained 28 days after the second AZD1222 dose. Source of these receptors: an adult who received the AZD1222 COVID-19 vaccine. CDR3s include the opening cysteine and the closing phenylalanine or tryptophan. Fields, in order: J gene, V gene, D gene, clone size, CDR3 DNA, CDR3 protein. A D gene is named only where the DNA matches it firmly. Clone size is shown for a subset of rows, as once, few, many or a class of expanded clone.

J: TRBJ1-6; V: TRBV27; D: NA; size: many; DNA: TGTGCCAGCAGTGCGGGTCTCTCACCCCTCCACTTT; CDR3: CASSAGLSPLHF
J: TRBJ2-3; V: TRBV28; D: NA; size: NA; DNA: TGTGCCAGCAGTCTTACTAGTTTGGGCACAGATACGCAGTATTTT; CDR3: CASSLTSLGTDTQYF
J: TRBJ2-1; V: TRBV6-1; D: TRBD2; size: NA; DNA: TGTGCCAGCAGTGAAAGCGGGGGCGATTACAATGAGCAGTTCTTC; CDR3: CASSESGGDYNEQFF
J: TRBJ1-5; V: TRBV5-5; D: TRBD1; size: NA; DNA: TGTGCCAGCAGCTTGGGGGACAGGGGGCTGGGACAGCCCCAGCATTTT; CDR3: CASSLGDRGLGQPQHF
J: TRBJ1-4; V: TRBV29-1; D: NA; size: NA; DNA: TGCAGCGTTATTTCAGGGTCTGAAAATGAAAAACTGTTTTTT; CDR3: CSVISGSENEKLFF
J: TRBJ2-1; V: TRBV13; D: NA; size: NA; DNA: TGTGCCAGCAGCTTATGGAGGAGCTCCTACAATGAGCAGTTCTTC; CDR3: CASSLWRSSYNEQFF
J: TRBJ2-3; V: TRBV10-3; D: NA; size: NA; DNA: TGTGCCATCAGTGAATCTCCAACAGATACGCAGTATTTT; CDR3: CAISESPTDTQYF
J: TRBJ2-7; V: TRBV3-1/TRBV3-2; D: NA; size: few; DNA: TGTGCCAGCAGCCTCTCCGGTGGCTACGAGCAGTACTTC; CDR3: CASSLSGGYEQYF
J: TRBJ2-7; V: TRBV7-8; D: NA; size: few; DNA: TGTGCCAGCAGCGACCGGAGGGGCGGCTCCTACGAGCAGTACTTC; CDR3: CASSDRRGGSYEQYF
J: TRBJ2-2; V: TRBV6-1; D: TRBD2; size: NA; DNA: TGTGCCAGCAGTCAAGCCTCCGGGACTAGCGGGGGCGGGGAGCTGTTTTTT; CDR3: CASSQASGTSGGGELFF
J: TRBJ1-1; V: TRBV11-2; D: NA; size: NA; DNA: TGTGCCAGCAGCTTAGATATGGTTGAAGCTTTCTTT; CDR3: CASSLDMVEAFF
J: TRBJ2-2; V: TRBV12-5; D: NA; size: NA; DNA: TGTGCTAGTGGTTTGTGGGCGGGACTGCACCTCACCGGGGAGCTGTTTTTT; CDR3: CASGLWAGLHLTGELFF
J: TRBJ2-7; V: TRBV4-1; D: NA; size: NA; DNA: TGCGCCAGCAGCCAAGATCACGGGGTCCGTGGCGAGCAGTACTTC; CDR3: CASSQDHGVRGEQYF
J: TRBJ1-1; V: TRBV6-1; D: NA; size: NA; DNA: TGTGCCAGCAGTGAGACACCGTCACACACTGAAGCTTTCTTT; CDR3: CASSETPSHTEAFF
J: TRBJ1-2; V: TRBV2; D: NA; size: NA; DNA: TGTGCCAGCATGTCCGGGGGGGGCTATGGCTACACCTTC; CDR3: CASMSGGGYGYTF
J: TRBJ1-1; V: TRBV7-5; D: NA; size: NA; DNA: TGTGTCAGAAGCTTTCGGGGTTGTAGCACTGAAGCTTTCTTT; CDR3: CVRSFRGCSTEAFF
J: TRBJ2-5; V: TRBV5-1; D: TRBD1; size: NA; DNA: TGCGCCAGCAGCTTGGGGGACAGGGCTCCCCGGGAGACCCAGTACTTC; CDR3: CASSLGDRAPRETQYF
J: TRBJ1-5; V: TRBV5-1; D: NA; size: NA; DNA: TGCGCCAGCAGCCCAGGGTGGGATCAGCCCCAGCATTTT; CDR3: CASSPGWDQPQHF
J: TRBJ1-2; V: TRBV7-9; D: NA; size: NA; DNA: TGTGCCAGCAGCCCTGGGGTAATCAGGGGCGAAACTAACTATGGCTACACCTTC; CDR3: CASSPGVIRGETNYGYTF
J: TRBJ2-7; V: TRBV6-5; D: TRBD2; size: few; DNA: TGTGCCAGCAGCGCCATAGCGGGGAAAGGCTACGAGCAGTACTTC; CDR3: CASSAIAGKGYEQYF
J: TRBJ2-3; V: TRBV29-1; D: NA; size: few; DNA: TGCAGCGTCGCAAGGGGGGAGCCCACAGATACGCAGTATTTT; CDR3: CSVARGEPTDTQYF
J: TRBJ2-1; V: TRBV7-2; D: TRBD2; size: NA; DNA: TGTGCCAGCAGCTTTAAGGGGAGGGACTACAATGAGCAGTTCTTC; CDR3: CASSFKGRDYNEQFF
J: TRBJ1-2; V: TRBV5-5; D: NA; size: NA; DNA: TGTGCCAGCAGCTTTGAGGGGAATAACTATGGCTACACCTTC; CDR3: CASSFEGNNYGYTF
J: TRBJ2-2; V: TRBV27; D: NA; size: NA; DNA: TGTGCCAGCAGTTTTAATGTCGGAGTGTCCAACCGTTACACCGGGGAGCTGTTTTTT; CDR3: CASSFNVGVSNRYTGELFF
J: TRBJ2-7; V: TRBV18; D: NA; size: NA; DNA: TGTGCCAGCTCACCACCGAGTAGCTCCTACGAGCAGTACTTC; CDR3: CASSPPSSSYEQYF
J: TRBJ1-1; V: TRBV5-6; D: NA; size: NA; DNA: TGTGCCAGCAGCTTACAGGGACGAGTGAACACTGAAGCTTTCTTT; CDR3: CASSLQGRVNTEAFF
J: TRBJ2-7; V: TRBV19; D: TRBD1; size: NA; DNA: TGTGCCAGTAGTACATCGACAGGGGTCCTGGGGGAGCAGTACTTC; CDR3: CASSTSTGVLGEQYF
J: TRBJ2-7; V: TRBV6-6; D: NA; size: once; DNA: TGTGCCAGCAGTTACACGGGAGCAGGCGAGCAGTACTTC; CDR3: CASSYTGAGEQYF
J: TRBJ2-1; V: TRBV5-1; D: NA; size: NA; DNA: TGCGCCAGCACCTTTCAATCGACAGTGACCTACAATGAGCAGTTCTTC; CDR3: CASTFQSTVTYNEQFF
J: TRBJ2-3; V: TRBV5-1; D: TRBD1; size: NA; DNA: TGCGCCAGCAGCTTGGGACAGGGGAGGGATACGCAGTATTTT; CDR3: CASSLGQGRDTQYF
J: TRBJ2-7; V: TRBV28; D: NA; size: NA; DNA: TGTGCCAGCAGTTCTGGACCCCGGTTCGAGCAGTACTTC; CDR3: CASSSGPRFEQYF
J: TRBJ1-1; V: TRBV20-1; D: NA; size: NA; DNA: TGCAGCTTAACGGACCCCCCTCGAGCTTTCTTT; CDR3: CSLTDPPRAFF
J: TRBJ1-2; V: TRBV5-6; D: NA; size: NA; DNA: TGTGCCAGCAGCTTGGCCGGCAGAAACTATGGCTACACCTTC; CDR3: CASSLAGRNYGYTF
J: TRBJ2-7; V: TRBV4-1; D: NA; size: NA; DNA: TGCGCCAGCAGCCAAGTGCCAGACACCTACGAGCAGTACTTC; CDR3: CASSQVPDTYEQYF
J: TRBJ2-3; V: TRBV5-1; D: TRBD1; size: NA; DNA: TGCGCCAGCACCGATACCGGACAGGTCCCAGATACGCAGTATTTT; CDR3: CASTDTGQVPDTQYF
J: TRBJ1-1; V: TRBV25-1; D: NA; size: NA; DNA: TGTGCCAGCAGCCCCGGCCACTACACTGAAGCTTTCTTT; CDR3: CASSPGHYTEAFF
J: TRBJ2-7; V: TRBV5-4; D: TRBD1; size: NA; DNA: TGTGCCAGCAGCTCAGGACAGGGGATGGGGGAGCAGTACTTC; CDR3: CASSSGQGMGEQYF
J: TRBJ2-6; V: TRBV6-4; D: TRBD1; size: NA; DNA: TGTGCCAGCAGCGCACGACAGGGGACTGGGGCCAACGTCCTGACTTTC; CDR3: CASSARQGTGANVLTF
J: TRBJ2-5; V: TRBV7-3; D: TRBD2; size: NA; DNA: TGTGCCAGCAGTCTAGCGGGGGCCCCTCAAGAGACCCAGTACTTC; CDR3: CASSLAGAPQETQYF
J: TRBJ2-2; V: TRBV18; D: TRBD2; size: NA; DNA: TGTGCCAGCTCACCAACGACCCCAGACAGGCGGGGGGCCGGGGAGCTGTTTTTT; CDR3: CASSPTTPDRRGAGELFF
J: TRBJ1-2; V: TRBV6-5; D: NA; size: NA; DNA: TGTGCCAGCACCCTCGGTTCCATAGGGTCTGACGGCTACACCTTC; CDR3: CASTLGSIGSDGYTF
J: TRBJ2-5; V: TRBV2; D: TRBD2; size: NA; DNA: TGTGCCAGCAGTCCCCTAGCGGGGGGGCGGGAGACCCAGTACTTC; CDR3: CASSPLAGGRETQYF
J: TRBJ2-3; V: TRBV4-1; D: NA; size: NA; DNA: TGCGCCAGCAGCCAAGAACTTCGGGGCACAGATACGCAGTATTTT; CDR3: CASSQELRGTDTQYF
J: TRBJ2-2; V: TRBV7-8; D: NA; size: few; DNA: TGTGCCAGCAGCTCTATACATAGGGGAGAGGACACCGGGGAGCTGTTTTTT; CDR3: CASSSIHRGEDTGELFF
J: TRBJ2-7; V: TRBV10-3; D: NA; size: NA; DNA: TGTGCCATCAAGCCTAAGACAGGACCTTACGAGCAGTACTTC; CDR3: CAIKPKTGPYEQYF
J: TRBJ1-4; V: TRBV6-5; D: TRBD1; size: NA; DNA: TGTGCCAGCAGTTCCACAGGGGGTCGGGAAAAACTGTTTTTT; CDR3: CASSSTGGREKLFF
J: TRBJ2-7; V: TRBV12-5; D: NA; size: NA; DNA: TGTGCTAGTGGTTTGACTGGGCAGTCCTACGAGCAGTACTTC; CDR3: CASGLTGQSYEQYF
J: TRBJ1-2; V: TRBV7-9; D: TRBD1; size: NA; DNA: TGTGCCAGCAGCTACGAGACAGGGGGTGGTGGCTACACCTTC; CDR3: CASSYETGGGGYTF
J: TRBJ2-7; V: TRBV10-1; D: NA; size: NA; DNA: TGCGCCAGCAGTCTTAGACTGGACGAGCAGTACTTC; CDR3: CASSLRLDEQYF
J: TRBJ2-2; V: TRBV4-1; D: TRBD2; size: NA; DNA: TGCGCCAGCAGCCAAGAAGAGTTGTGGGCTAGCGGGGGCTCGAACACCGGGGAGCTGTTTTTT; CDR3: CASSQEELWASGGSNTGELFF
J: TRBJ2-5; V: TRBV6-5; D: NA; size: NA; DNA: TGTGCCAGCAGTATGACGGGGTCCAAGACCCAGTACTTC; CDR3: CASSMTGSKTQYF
J: TRBJ2-1; V: TRBV28; D: TRBD2; size: NA; DNA: TGTGCCAGCAGTTCGACTAGCGGCTACAATGAGCAGTTCTTC; CDR3: CASSSTSGYNEQFF
J: TRBJ2-2; V: TRBV5-1; D: NA; size: NA; DNA: TGCGCCAGCAGCTTTCCAGGGACCACCGGGGAGCTGTTTTTT; CDR3: CASSFPGTTGELFF
J: TRBJ2-7; V: TRBV7-2; D: NA; size: NA; DNA: TGTGCCAGCAGCCCCCGACTGGTTTCCTACGAGCAGTACTTC; CDR3: CASSPRLVSYEQYF
J: TRBJ2-7; V: TRBV28; D: NA; size: NA; DNA: TGTGCCAGCAGCATTCAGGGGATGGGAGCGGCCTACGAGCAGTACTTC; CDR3: CASSIQGMGAAYEQYF
J: TRBJ1-1; V: TRBV25-1; D: NA; size: many; DNA: TGTGCCAGCAGTGTGGGGAGGAACACTGAAGCTTTCTTT; CDR3: CASSVGRNTEAFF
J: TRBJ1-4; V: TRBV18; D: NA; size: NA; DNA: TGTGCCAGCTCACCACCGAACAGTCATGAAAAACTGTTTTTT; CDR3: CASSPPNSHEKLFF
J: TRBJ2-1; V: TRBV2; D: TRBD2; size: once; DNA: TGTGCCAGCAGTTACTCGGGGGGGCAAGAGCAGTTCTTC; CDR3: CASSYSGGQEQFF
J: TRBJ1-2; V: TRBV7-2; D: TRBD1; size: NA; DNA: TGTGCCAGCAGTCAAGGACAGGGTGGTGGCTACACCTTC; CDR3: CASSQGQGGGYTF
J: TRBJ1-1; V: TRBV30; D: TRBD1; size: few; DNA: TGTGCCTGGAGTACCCAGGACAGGTGGAACACTGAAGCTTTCTTT; CDR3: CAWSTQDRWNTEAFF